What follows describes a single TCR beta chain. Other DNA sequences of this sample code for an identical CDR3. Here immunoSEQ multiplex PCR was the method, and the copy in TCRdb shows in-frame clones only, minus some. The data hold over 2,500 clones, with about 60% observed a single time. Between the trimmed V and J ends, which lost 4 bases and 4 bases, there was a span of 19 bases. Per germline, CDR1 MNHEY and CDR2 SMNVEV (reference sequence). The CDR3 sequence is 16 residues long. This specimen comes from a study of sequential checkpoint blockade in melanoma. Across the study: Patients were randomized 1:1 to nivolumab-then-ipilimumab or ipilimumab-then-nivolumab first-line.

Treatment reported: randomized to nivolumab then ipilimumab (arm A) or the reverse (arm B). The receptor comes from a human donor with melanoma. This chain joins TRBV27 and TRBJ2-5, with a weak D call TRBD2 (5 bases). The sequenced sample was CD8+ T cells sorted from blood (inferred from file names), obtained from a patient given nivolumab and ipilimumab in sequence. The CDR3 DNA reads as TGTGCCAGCAGTTACTCCCTCGGACTGGCTACAGAGACCCAGTACTTC. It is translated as CASSYSLGLATETQYF.